These T cell receptor beta chains were read from a single sample in a study of read filtering for tumor transcriptome and immune sequencing. TCRdb called the reads again in MiXCR, with one record for every CDR3 protein. The sample has 100,000 to 150,000 distinct CDR3 sequences, about 13% seen once; the top ten hold more than 6.5%. The sequencing sample was made of a population of CD138-negative cells sorted from bone marrow. The receptors stem from a donor aged 40 or over with multiple myeloma. The CDR3 runs from the conserved cysteine through the conserved F or W. The D gene is left open where the match is weak. Rows give clone size only sometimes, using once, few, many, or a class for an expanded clone.

J: TRBJ2-5
D: TRBD2
V: TRBV7-9
size: many
length: 18
CDR3: CASSSIEVAGGPPETQYF
DNA: TGTGCCAGCAGCTCTATCGAGGTAGCGGGAGGGCCCCCAGAGACCCAGTACTTC

J: TRBJ1-1
D: .
V: TRBV19
size: many
length: 11
CDR3: CASSIGLEAFF
DNA: TGTGCCAGTAGCATAGGCCTTGAAGCTTTCTTT

J: TRBJ1-1
D: .
V: TRBV9
size: few
length: 15
CDR3: CASSPLRDENTEAFF
DNA: TGTGCCAGCAGCCCACTCCGAGACGAGAACACTGAAGCTTTCTTT

J: TRBJ2-7
D: TRBD2
V: TRBV12-3/TRBV12-4
size: many
length: 14
CDR3: CASSFLAGFYEQYF
DNA: TGTGCCAGCAGTTTCCTAGCGGGGTTCTACGAGCAGTACTTC

J: TRBJ2-1
D: .
V: TRBV19
size: many
length: 16
CDR3: CASSIDLSGSYNEQFF
DNA: TGTGCCAGTAGTATAGATCTAAGCGGATCCTACAATGAGCAGTTCTTC

J: TRBJ2-7
D: .
V: TRBV20-1
size: many
length: 13
CDR3: CSAIGLSSYEQYF
DNA: TGCAGTGCTATAGGGCTGAGCTCCTACGAGCAGTACTTC

J: TRBJ2-1
D: TRBD2
V: TRBV29-1
size: many
length: 15
CDR3: CSAYSGTSSRNEQFF
DNA: TGCAGCGCCTATTCCGGGACTAGCTCCCGGAATGAGCAGTTCTTC

J: TRBJ2-1
D: TRBD1
V: TRBV5-1
size: many
length: 17
CDR3: CASSYSLQGARNNEQFF
DNA: TGCGCCAGCAGCTACTCCTTACAGGGGGCCCGAAACAATGAGCAGTTCTTC

J: TRBJ2-2
D: .
V: TRBV14
size: many
length: 14
CDR3: CASSLQTNTGELFF
DNA: TGTGCCAGCAGCCTCCAGACGAACACCGGGGAGCTGTTTTTT

J: TRBJ2-2
D: .
V: TRBV5-4
size: few
length: 14
CDR3: CASSSIQGTGELFF
DNA: TGTGCCAGCAGCTCAATTCAGGGCACCGGGGAGCTGTTTTTT

J: TRBJ2-5
D: TRBD2
V: TRBV5-1
size: many
length: 14
CDR3: CASSGGRGVETQYF
DNA: TGCGCCAGCAGCGGTGGGAGGGGCGTGGAGACCCAGTACTTC

J: TRBJ2-7
D: TRBD2
V: TRBV20-1
size: many
length: 15
CDR3: CSASPRVAGVSEQYF
DNA: TGCAGTGCTAGCCCGAGGGTAGCGGGAGTTTCCGAGCAGTACTTC

J: TRBJ2-3
D: TRBD2
V: TRBV30
size: few
length: 15
CDR3: CAWSSPSGGVNTQYF
DNA: TGTGCCTGGAGTAGCCCTAGCGGAGGGGTGAATACGCAGTATTTT

J: TRBJ1-1
D: TRBD1
V: TRBV7-9
size: many
length: 13
CDR3: CASSIDRASEAFF
DNA: TGTGCCAGCAGCATTGACAGGGCCTCTGAAGCTTTCTTT

J: TRBJ2-3
D: .
V: TRBV12-3/TRBV12-4
size: many
length: 13
CDR3: CASSFSSTDTQYF
DNA: TGTGCCAGCAGTTTCAGCAGTACAGATACGCAGTATTTT

J: TRBJ2-1
D: TRBD2
V: TRBV5-1
size: many
length: 15
CDR3: CASSIAGEFYNEQFF
DNA: TGCGCCAGCAGCATAGCGGGAGAATTCTACAATGAGCAGTTCTTC

J: TRBJ2-1
D: .
V: TRBV7-6
size: many
length: 13
CDR3: CASGETPDNEQFF
DNA: TGTGCCAGCGGGGAGACTCCTGATAATGAGCAGTTCTTC

J: TRBJ2-5
D: .
V: TRBV20-1
size: many
length: 14
CDR3: CSARGGRDRETQYF
DNA: TGCAGTGCTAGGGGGGGCAGGGACCGAGAGACCCAGTACTTC

J: TRBJ2-5
D: TRBD1
V: TRBV11-2
size: many
length: 15
CDR3: CASRPTGGWGETQYF
DNA: TGTGCCAGCAGACCGACAGGGGGCTGGGGCGAGACCCAGTACTTC

J: TRBJ1-5
D: .
V: TRBV5-1
size: many
length: 15
CDR3: CASSLGGVRNQPQHF
DNA: TGCGCCAGCAGCTTGGGGGGGGTCCGCAATCAGCCCCAGCATTTT

J: TRBJ2-6
D: .
V: TRBV19
size: .
length: 17
CDR3: CASSIAGSYSGASVLTF
DNA: TGTGCCAGTAGTATCGCCGGGAGCTACTCTGGGGCCAGCGTCCTGACTTTC

J: TRBJ2-2
D: .
V: TRBV11-2
size: many
length: 14
CDR3: CASRFSGNTGELFF
DNA: TGTGCCAGCAGATTCAGCGGGAACACCGGGGAGCTGTTTTTT

J: TRBJ1-2
D: TRBD1
V: TRBV19
size: .
length: 13
CDR3: CASSIGGGGGYTF
DNA: TGTGCCAGTAGTATAGGGGGAGGGGGCGGCTACACCTTC

J: TRBJ2-1
D: TRBD2
V: TRBV19
size: .
length: 15
CDR3: CASLGGRESYNEQFF
DNA: TGTGCCAGCCTCGGCGGGAGGGAGTCCTACAATGAGCAGTTCTTC

J: TRBJ2-1
D: TRBD1
V: TRBV12-3/TRBV12-4
size: many
length: 12
CDR3: CASSSLTGLRFF
DNA: TGTGCCAGCAGTTCCCTGACAGGGTTAAGGTTCTTC

J: TRBJ2-7
D: TRBD2
V: TRBV20-1
size: few
length: 15
CDR3: CSARAAAGALHEQYF
DNA: TGCAGTGCTAGAGCCGCAGCGGGAGCATTACACGAGCAGTACTTC